The rows below give T cell receptor beta chains drawn from one sample of a study of ipilimumab plus nivolumab after autologous stem cell transplantation. This table comes from immunoSEQ multiplex PCR, and its TCRdb copy is limited to in-frame clones, with some not included. The sample has some 11,000 clones, roughly 75% seen once. The sequenced sample was PBMCs, obtained in a trial of ipilimumab plus nivolumab as post-transplant consolidation. These receptors all come from a male donor with multiple myeloma. Each CDR3 is given with its conserved first and last residue. D genes are given only for firm matches. Rows give clone size only sometimes, using once, few, many, or a class for an expanded clone.

CDR3nt	CDR3aa	v_gene	d_gene	j_gene	abundance
TGTGCCAGCAGTGACTACAGGCGATCTGAAGCTTTCTTT	CASSDYRRSEAFF	TRBV6-1	NA	TRBJ1-1	NA
TGTGCCAGCAGCTCCCAGCGGGGGGGTTACGAGCAGTACTTC	CASSSQRGGYEQYF	TRBV7-6	TRBD2	TRBJ2-7	NA
TGTGCCAGCAGCTTAGGAGGGGACCCCAGGGCTGAGCAGTTCTTC	CASSLGGDPRAEQFF	TRBV11-3	NA	TRBJ2-1	NA
TGCGCCAGCAGCCGACCTGGACAGGTCAACTCTGGAAACACCATATATTTT	CASSRPGQVNSGNTIYF	TRBV4-1	TRBD1	TRBJ1-3	NA
TGTGCCAGCAGTGAGCAGTTCTTAACCACAGATACGCAGTATTTT	CASSEQFLTTDTQYF	TRBV6-1	NA	TRBJ2-3	NA
TGTGCCAGCAGCGTAGGACAGGGGCCTAACTATGGCTACACCTTC	CASSVGQGPNYGYTF	TRBV9	TRBD1	TRBJ1-2	NA
TGTGCCAGTAGTTTCACCAGGGACCGCTCGGATGGCTACACCTTC	CASSFTRDRSDGYTF	TRBV19	NA	TRBJ1-2	NA
TGTGCCAGCAGCTTAGGGACAGGGGGCATGAACGAGCAGTACTTC	CASSLGTGGMNEQYF	TRBV7-8	TRBD1	TRBJ2-7	NA
TGTGCCAGCAGCTCCCCGGGTGGGGCCAACGTCCTGACTTTC	CASSSPGGANVLTF	TRBV7-9	NA	TRBJ2-6	once
TGTGCCAGCGCCAGCCGGGCAGGAGGAAATTCACCCCTCCACTTT	CASASRAGGNSPLHF	TRBV7-3	NA	TRBJ1-6	NA
TGTGCCAGCAGTTTAAATTATGAACGGACCAAAAACATTCAGTACTTC	CASSLNYERTKNIQYF	TRBV27	NA	TRBJ2-4	NA
TGTGCCTGGAGTGTCCCGAGAAGAGGTGGAAACACCATATATTTT	CAWSVPRRGGNTIYF	TRBV30	NA	TRBJ1-3	NA
TGTGCCAGCAGTTACTCGCGGGGCTACACCTTC	CASSYSRGYTF	TRBV28	NA	TRBJ1-2	NA
TGTGCCAGCGGGCAAATGAACACTGAAGCTTTCTTT	CASGQMNTEAFF	TRBV28	NA	TRBJ1-1	NA
TGCGCCAGCACAAAGGGGGCCACTGAAGCTTTCTTT	CASTKGATEAFF	TRBV5-1	TRBD1	TRBJ1-1	NA
TGTGCCAGCAGATCTGGGACAGCCTTACCACCCACAGATACGCAGTATTTT	CASRSGTALPPTDTQYF	TRBV2	TRBD1	TRBJ2-3	NA
TGTGCCAGCAGCGCCGGAGACACAGACAATGAGCAGTTCTTC	CASSAGDTDNEQFF	TRBV7-9	NA	TRBJ2-1	NA
TGTGCCAGTAGTACCCCGGGGGGAGGGTCACAAGAAGAGACCCAGTACTTC	CASSTPGGGSQEETQYF	TRBV19	TRBD2	TRBJ2-5	NA
TGTGCCATCACCCCCGGGACAGGGGGCGAGATCACTGAAGCTTTCTTT	CAITPGTGGEITEAFF	TRBV10-3	TRBD1	TRBJ1-1	NA
TGTGCCAGCAGCATTTCCGGGACAGGCTTCTATGGCTACACCTTC	CASSISGTGFYGYTF	TRBV2	TRBD1	TRBJ1-2	NA
TGTGCCAGCACTACCTCGACGGGTGGGGAGACCCAGTACTTC	CASTTSTGGETQYF	TRBV6-1	NA	TRBJ2-5	NA
TGCGCCAGCAGCCTCGGAGACATCCCTACCGGGGAGCTGTTTTTT	CASSLGDIPTGELFF	TRBV4-3	NA	TRBJ2-2	NA
TGTGCCAGCAGCTTGGGACTAGCGGGGGGGCGAGACACAGATACGCAGTATTTT	CASSLGLAGGRDTDTQYF	TRBV11-2	TRBD2	TRBJ2-3	NA
TGTGCCAGTAGTATCGATAGGACGGCCTGGCCCCAGCATTTT	CASSIDRTAWPQHF	TRBV19	NA	TRBJ1-5	few
TGTGCCAGCAGTCCCGGGACATCCGGCTATGGCTACACCTTC	CASSPGTSGYGYTF	TRBV7-2	NA	TRBJ1-2	NA
TGCGCCAGCAGCTCGACTAGCGGGGGGCTTTCCGGGGAGCTGTTTTTT	CASSSTSGGLSGELFF	TRBV5-1	TRBD2	TRBJ2-2	NA
TGTGCCTGGAGTATGGGGCTTGGTTCGGGTTTT	CAWSMGLGSGF	TRBV30	NA	TRBJ1-6	once
TGTGCCAGCAGCCGACTAGCTCACACAGATACGCAGTATTTT	CASSRLAHTDTQYF	TRBV11-2	TRBD2	TRBJ2-3	NA
TGTGCCAGCTCACGAGAGTCTGGGGCTGGGCAGTACTTC	CASSRESGAGQYF	TRBV18	NA	TRBJ2-7	NA
TGTGCCAGCAGCTTTGGGGAGGACGAGACCCAGTACTTC	CASSFGEDETQYF	TRBV7-3	NA	TRBJ2-5	few
TGTGCCAGCAGCTCACGAGAGACCCAGTACTTC	CASSSRETQYF	TRBV5-6	NA	TRBJ2-5	NA
TGTGCCAGTAGCGGGGATCGCGGGGGGGCAAGTGAGCAGTTCTTC	CASSGDRGGASEQFF	TRBV19	TRBD2	TRBJ2-1	NA
TGCAGCGCTGCCCTTGCTCAGGATTCACCCCTCCACTTT	CSAALAQDSPLHF	TRBV29-1	NA	TRBJ1-6	once
TGCGCCAGCAGCTTACATCAGGGGTCCAATGAGCAGTTCTTC	CASSLHQGSNEQFF	TRBV5-1	NA	TRBJ2-1	NA
TGCGCCAGCAGCCACGCGACAGGTCCAAAATTTCAGTTCTTC	CASSHATGPKFQFF	TRBV4-1	NA	TRBJ2-1	few
TGTGCCAGCTCACCCTCGATCGGGCTCAGTGGCTACACCTTC	CASSPSIGLSGYTF	TRBV18	NA	TRBJ1-2	once
TGTGCCAGTACCCCCACGACAGGAGGTAGCAATCAGCCCCAGCATTTT	CASTPTTGGSNQPQHF	TRBV19	NA	TRBJ1-5	NA
TGTGCCAGCAGCAAATATGTGACTAGCTTAGGGTACAATGAGCAGTTCTTC	CASSKYVTSLGYNEQFF	TRBV7-2	TRBD2	TRBJ2-1	NA